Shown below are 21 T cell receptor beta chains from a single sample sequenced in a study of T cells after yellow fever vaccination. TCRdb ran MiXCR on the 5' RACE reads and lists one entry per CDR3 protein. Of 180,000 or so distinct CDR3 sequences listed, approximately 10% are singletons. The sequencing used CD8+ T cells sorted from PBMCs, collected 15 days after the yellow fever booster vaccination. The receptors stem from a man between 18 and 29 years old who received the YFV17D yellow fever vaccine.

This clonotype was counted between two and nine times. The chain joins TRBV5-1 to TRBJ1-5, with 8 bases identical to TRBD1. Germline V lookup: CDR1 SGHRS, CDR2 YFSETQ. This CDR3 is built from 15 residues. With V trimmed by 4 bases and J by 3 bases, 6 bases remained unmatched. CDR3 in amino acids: CASSLGQGFNQPQHF. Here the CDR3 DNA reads TGCGCCAGCAGCCTTGGACAGGGATTCAATCAGCCCCAGCATTTT.

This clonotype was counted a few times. The chain's CDR3 is CASTQTGDQETQYF. CDR3 bases: TGTGCCAGCACCCAGACGGGGGACCAAGAGACCCAGTACTTC. The rearrangement uses TRBV6-2 or TRBV6-3 and TRBJ2-5; tentatively, D is TRBD2 (6 bases). The CDR3 totals 14 residues. V lost 7 bases, J lost 0 bases, and 12 bases lay in between. Germline V gene lookup returns CDR1 MNHEY and CDR2 SVGEGT.

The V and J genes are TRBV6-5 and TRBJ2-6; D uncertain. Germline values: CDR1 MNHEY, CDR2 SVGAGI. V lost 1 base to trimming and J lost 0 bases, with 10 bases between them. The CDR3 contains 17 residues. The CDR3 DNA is TGTGCCAGCAGTTACTACCCTCGCCCCTCTGGGGCCAACGTCCTGACTTTC. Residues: CASSYYPRPSGANVLTF.

The CDR3 protein is CSRENLLLYEQYV. Here the CDR3 DNA reads TGCAGCAGAGAAAACCTGCTTCTCTACGAGCAGTACGTC. The rearrangement joins TRBV29-1 to TRBJ2-7; no clear D gene. The V gene's germline CDR1 is SQVTM and CDR2 ANQGSEA. The ends were cut back, 8 bases at V and 3 bases at J, with 17 bases in the middle. CDR3 length: 13 amino acids.

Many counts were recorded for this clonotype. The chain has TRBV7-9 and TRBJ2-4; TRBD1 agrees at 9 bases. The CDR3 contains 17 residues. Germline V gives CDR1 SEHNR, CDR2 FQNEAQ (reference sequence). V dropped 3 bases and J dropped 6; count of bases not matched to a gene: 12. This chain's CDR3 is CASSLTTTGGSANIQYF. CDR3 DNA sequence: TGTGCCAGCAGCTTGACCACTACAGGGGGCTCGGCAAACATTCAGTACTTC.

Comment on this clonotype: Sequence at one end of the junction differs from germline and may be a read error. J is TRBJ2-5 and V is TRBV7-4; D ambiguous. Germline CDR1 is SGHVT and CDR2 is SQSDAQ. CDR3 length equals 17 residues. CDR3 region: CASSLRLSDEYQETQYF. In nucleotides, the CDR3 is TGCGCCAGCAGCTTACGCTTGTCGGATGAGTACCAAGAGACCCAGTACTTC.

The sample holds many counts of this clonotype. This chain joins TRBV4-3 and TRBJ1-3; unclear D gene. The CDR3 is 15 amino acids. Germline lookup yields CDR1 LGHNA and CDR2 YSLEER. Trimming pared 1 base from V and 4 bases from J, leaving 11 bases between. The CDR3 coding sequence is TGCGCCAGCAGCCAAGGGCTTGCCCCCGGAAACACCATATATTTT. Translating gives CASSQGLAPGNTIYF.

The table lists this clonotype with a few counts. DNA of the CDR3: TGTGCCAGCAGTTACTCAGCAGCGGGGGGGAAAGAGACCCAGTACTTC. Protein: CASSYSAAGGKETQYF. The genes are TRBV6-5 and TRBJ2-5; 10 nucleotides agree with TRBD2. The trim removed 0 bases at V and 3 bases at J, leaving 4 bases unmatched. The CDR3 totals 16 residues. The germline CDR1 and CDR2 sequences are MNHEY and SVGAGI.

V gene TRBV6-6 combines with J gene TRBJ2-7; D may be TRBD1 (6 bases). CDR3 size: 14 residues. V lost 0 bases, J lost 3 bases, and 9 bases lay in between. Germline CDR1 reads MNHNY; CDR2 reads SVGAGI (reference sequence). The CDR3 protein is CASSYSPGDYEQYF. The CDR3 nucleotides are TGTGCCAGCAGTTACTCCCCAGGGGACTACGAGCAGTACTTC.

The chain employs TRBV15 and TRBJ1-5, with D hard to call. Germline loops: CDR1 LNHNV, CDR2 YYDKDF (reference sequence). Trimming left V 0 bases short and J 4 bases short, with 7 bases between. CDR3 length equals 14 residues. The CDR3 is CATSRETQNQPQHF. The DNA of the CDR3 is TGTGCCACCAGCAGAGAAACCCAGAATCAGCCCCAGCATTTT. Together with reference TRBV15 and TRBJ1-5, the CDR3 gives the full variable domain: DAMVIQNPRYQVTQFGKPVTLSCSQTLNHNVMYWYQQKSSQAPKLLFHYYDKDFNNEADTPDNFQSRRPNTSFCFLDIRSPGLGDTAMYLCATSRETQNQPQHFGDGTRLSIL.

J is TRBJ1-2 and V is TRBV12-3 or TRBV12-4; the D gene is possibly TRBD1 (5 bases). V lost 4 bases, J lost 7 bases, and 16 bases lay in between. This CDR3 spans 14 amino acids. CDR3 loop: CASSSTSGFGGYTF. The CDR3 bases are TGTGCCAGCAGTTCGACCTCAGGGTTTGGTGGCTACACCTTC.

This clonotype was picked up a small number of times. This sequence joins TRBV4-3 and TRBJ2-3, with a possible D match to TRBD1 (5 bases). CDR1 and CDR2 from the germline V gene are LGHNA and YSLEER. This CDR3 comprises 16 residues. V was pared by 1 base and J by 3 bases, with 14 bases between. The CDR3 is CASSQGGRWGTDTQYF. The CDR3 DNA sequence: TGCGCCAGCAGCCAAGGGGGCCGATGGGGTACAGATACGCAGTATTTT.

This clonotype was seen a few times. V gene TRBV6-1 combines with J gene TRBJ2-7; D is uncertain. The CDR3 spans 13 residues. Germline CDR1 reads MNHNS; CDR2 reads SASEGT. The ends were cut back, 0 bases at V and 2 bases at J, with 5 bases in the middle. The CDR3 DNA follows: TGTGCCAGCAGTGAAGCGGACGCCTACGAGCAGTACGTC. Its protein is CASSEADAYEQYV.

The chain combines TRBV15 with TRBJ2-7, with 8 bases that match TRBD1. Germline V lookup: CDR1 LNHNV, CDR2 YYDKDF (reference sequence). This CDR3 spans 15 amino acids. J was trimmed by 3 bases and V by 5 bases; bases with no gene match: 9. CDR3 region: CATSWLQGGRYEQYF. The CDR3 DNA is TGTGCCACCAGCTGGTTACAGGGGGGACGCTACGAGCAGTACTTC.

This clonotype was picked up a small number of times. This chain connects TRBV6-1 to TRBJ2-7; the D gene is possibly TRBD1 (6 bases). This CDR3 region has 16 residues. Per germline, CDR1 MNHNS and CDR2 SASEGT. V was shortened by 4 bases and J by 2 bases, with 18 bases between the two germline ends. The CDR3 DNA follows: TGTGCCAGCAGTGGCCCTGGACAGAATAGACCCTACGAGCAGTACTTC. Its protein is CASSGPGQNRPYEQYF.

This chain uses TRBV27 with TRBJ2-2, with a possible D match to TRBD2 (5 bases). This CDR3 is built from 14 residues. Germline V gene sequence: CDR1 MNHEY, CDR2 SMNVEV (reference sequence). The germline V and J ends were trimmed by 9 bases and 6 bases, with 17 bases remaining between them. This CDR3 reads CASRSGVRAGELFF. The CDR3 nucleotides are TGTGCCAGTCGTAGTGGGGTGAGGGCCGGGGAGCTGTTTTTT.

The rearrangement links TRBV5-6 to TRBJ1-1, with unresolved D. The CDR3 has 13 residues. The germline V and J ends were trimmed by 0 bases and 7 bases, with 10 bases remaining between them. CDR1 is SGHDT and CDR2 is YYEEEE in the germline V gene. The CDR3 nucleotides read TGTGCCAGCAGCTTGGAAGGGTTCGGTGAAGCTTTCTTT. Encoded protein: CASSLEGFGEAFF.

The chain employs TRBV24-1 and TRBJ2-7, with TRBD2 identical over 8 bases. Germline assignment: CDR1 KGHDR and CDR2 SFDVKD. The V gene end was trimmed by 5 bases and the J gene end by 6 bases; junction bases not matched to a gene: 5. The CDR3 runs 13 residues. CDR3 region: CATSGPGGGEQYV. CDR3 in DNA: TGTGCCACCAGTGGCCCGGGGGGGGGCGAGCAGTACGTC.

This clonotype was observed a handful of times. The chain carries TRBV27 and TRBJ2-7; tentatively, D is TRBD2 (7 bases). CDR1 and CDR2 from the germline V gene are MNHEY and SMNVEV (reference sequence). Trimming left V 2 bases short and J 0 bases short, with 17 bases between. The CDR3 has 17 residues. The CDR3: CASSLRGLAVNSYEQYF. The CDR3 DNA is TGTGCCAGCAGTTTACGGGGGCTAGCGGTGAACTCCTACGAGCAGTACTTC.

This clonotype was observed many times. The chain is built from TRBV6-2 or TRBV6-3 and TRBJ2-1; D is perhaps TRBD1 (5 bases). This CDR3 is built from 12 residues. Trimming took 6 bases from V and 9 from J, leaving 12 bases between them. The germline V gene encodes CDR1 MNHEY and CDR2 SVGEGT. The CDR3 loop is CASRQGGGEQFF. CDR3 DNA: TGTGCCAGCAGGCAGGGTGGCGGTGAGCAGTTCTTC.

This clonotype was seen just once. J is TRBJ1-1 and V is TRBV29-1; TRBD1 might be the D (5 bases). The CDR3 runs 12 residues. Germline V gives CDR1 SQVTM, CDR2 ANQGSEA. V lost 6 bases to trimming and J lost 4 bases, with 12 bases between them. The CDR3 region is CSVAGMGTEAFF. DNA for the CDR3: TGCAGCGTGGCAGGGATGGGCACTGAAGCTTTCTTT.